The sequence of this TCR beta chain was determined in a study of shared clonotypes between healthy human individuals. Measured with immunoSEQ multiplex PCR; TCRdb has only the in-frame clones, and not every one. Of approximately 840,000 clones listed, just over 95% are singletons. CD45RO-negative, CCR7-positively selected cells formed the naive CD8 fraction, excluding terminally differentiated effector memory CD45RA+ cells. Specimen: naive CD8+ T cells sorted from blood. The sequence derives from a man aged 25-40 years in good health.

DNA of the CDR3: TGTGCCAGCTCCCCTACTGGTGGAGGAACGTTTAATGAGCAGTTCTTC. Amino acid sequence: CASSPTGGGTFNEQFF. The chain uses TRBV18 and TRBJ2-1; a weak D match, TRBD2 (5 bases). This CDR3 has 16 amino acids. The germline CDR1 and CDR2 sequences are KGHSH and LQKENI. The V end lost 6 bases, the J end lost 7 bases, and 22 bases lay between the germline ends.